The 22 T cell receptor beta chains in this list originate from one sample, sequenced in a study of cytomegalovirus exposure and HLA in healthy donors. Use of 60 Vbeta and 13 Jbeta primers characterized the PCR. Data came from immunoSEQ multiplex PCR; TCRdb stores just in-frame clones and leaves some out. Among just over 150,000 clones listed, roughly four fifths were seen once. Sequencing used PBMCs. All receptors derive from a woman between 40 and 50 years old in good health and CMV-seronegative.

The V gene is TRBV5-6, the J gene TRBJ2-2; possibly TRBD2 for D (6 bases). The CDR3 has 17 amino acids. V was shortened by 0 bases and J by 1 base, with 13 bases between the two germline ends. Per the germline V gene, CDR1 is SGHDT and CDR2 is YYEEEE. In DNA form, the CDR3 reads TGTGCCAGCAGCTTGGTGCCGGGACTTCAGAACACCGGGGAGCTGTTTTTT. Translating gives CASSLVPGLQNTGELFF.

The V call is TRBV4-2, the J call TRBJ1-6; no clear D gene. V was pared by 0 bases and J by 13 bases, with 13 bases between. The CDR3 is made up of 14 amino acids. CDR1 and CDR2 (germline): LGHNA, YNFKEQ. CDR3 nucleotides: TGTGCCAGCAGCCAAGAAATATCGAGGGTTCCCCTCCACTTT. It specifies CASSQEISRVPLHF.

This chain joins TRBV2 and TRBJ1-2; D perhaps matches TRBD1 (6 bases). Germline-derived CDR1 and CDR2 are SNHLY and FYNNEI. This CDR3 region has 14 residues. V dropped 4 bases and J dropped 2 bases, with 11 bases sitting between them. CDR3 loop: CASSATGLNYGYTF. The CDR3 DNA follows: TGTGCCAGCAGTGCTACAGGGTTAAACTATGGCTACACCTTC. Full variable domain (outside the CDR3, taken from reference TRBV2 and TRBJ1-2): EPEVTQTPSHQVTQMGQEVILRCVPISNHLYFYWYRQILGQKVEFLVSFYNNEISEKSEIFDDQFSVERPDGSNFTLKIRSTKLEDSAMYFCASSATGLNYGYTFGSGTRLTVV.

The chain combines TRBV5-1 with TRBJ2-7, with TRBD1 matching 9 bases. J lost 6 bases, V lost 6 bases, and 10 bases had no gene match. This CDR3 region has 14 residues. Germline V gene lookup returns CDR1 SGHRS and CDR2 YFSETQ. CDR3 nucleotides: TGCGCCAGCAAATCGGACAGGGGTGGAAGCGAGCAGTACTTC. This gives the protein CASKSDRGGSEQYF.

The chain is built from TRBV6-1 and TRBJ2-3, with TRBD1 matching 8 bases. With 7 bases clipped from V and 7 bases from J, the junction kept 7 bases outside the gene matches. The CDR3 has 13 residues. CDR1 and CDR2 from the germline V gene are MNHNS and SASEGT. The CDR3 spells CASTGTGGNTQYF. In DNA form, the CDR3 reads TGTGCCAGCACCGGGACAGGAGGGAATACGCAGTATTTT.

The CDR3, as DNA: TGCGCCAGCAGCCAAGATAACAGGGGTCTCTATGGCTACACCTTC. This gives the protein CASSQDNRGLYGYTF. The rearrangement uses TRBV4-1 and TRBJ1-2; the match to TRBD1 covers 7 bases. Germline V gene lookup returns CDR1 MGHRA and CDR2 YSYEKL. J gave up 4 bases and V 0 bases, and 5 bases lay outside the gene matches. The CDR3 runs 15 residues.

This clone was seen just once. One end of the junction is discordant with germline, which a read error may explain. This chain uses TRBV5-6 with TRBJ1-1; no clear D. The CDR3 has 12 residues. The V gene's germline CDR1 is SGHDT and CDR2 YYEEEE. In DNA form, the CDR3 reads TGTGCCAGCAGCTTGGCGGAGACTGATGCTTTCTTT. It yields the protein CASSLAETDAFF.

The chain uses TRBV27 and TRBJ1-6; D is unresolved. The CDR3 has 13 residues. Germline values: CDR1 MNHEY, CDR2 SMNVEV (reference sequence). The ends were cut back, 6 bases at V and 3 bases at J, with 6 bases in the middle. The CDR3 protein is CASRRVYNSPLHF. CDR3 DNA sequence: TGTGCCAGCAGGAGGGTCTATAATTCACCCCTCCACTTT.

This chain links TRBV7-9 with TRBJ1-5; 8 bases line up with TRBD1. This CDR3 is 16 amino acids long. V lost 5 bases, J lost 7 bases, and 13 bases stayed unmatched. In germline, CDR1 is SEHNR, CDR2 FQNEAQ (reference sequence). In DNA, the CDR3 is TGTGCCAGCAGCGTAAGCAGGGGGCCCCGAGCACAGCCCCAGCATTTT. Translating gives CASSVSRGPRAQPQHF.

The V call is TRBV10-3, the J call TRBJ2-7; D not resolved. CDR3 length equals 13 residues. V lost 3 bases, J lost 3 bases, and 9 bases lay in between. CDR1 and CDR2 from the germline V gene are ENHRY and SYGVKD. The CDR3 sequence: CAISDGGSYEQYF. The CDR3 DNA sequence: TGTGCCATCAGTGATGGCGGCAGCTACGAGCAGTACTTC.

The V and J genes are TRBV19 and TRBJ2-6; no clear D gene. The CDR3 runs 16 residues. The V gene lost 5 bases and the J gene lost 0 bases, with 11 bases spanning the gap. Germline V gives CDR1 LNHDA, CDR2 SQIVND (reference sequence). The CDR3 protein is CASSDTTYSGANVLTF. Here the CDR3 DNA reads TGTGCCAGTAGTGATACAACATACTCTGGGGCCAACGTCCTGACTTTC.

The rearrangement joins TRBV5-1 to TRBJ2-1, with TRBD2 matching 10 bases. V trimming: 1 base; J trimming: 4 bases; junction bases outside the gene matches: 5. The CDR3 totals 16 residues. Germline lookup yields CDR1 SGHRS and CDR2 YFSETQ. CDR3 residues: CASSLYSAGGYNEQFF. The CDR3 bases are TGCGCCAGCAGCTTGTATTCAGCGGGGGGGTACAATGAGCAGTTCTTC.

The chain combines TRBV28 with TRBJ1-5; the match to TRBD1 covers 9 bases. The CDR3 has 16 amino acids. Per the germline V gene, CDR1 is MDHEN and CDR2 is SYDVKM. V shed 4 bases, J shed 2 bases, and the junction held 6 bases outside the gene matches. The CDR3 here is CASSSGQGLGNQPQHF. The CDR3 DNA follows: TGTGCCAGCAGTTCAGGACAGGGGTTAGGCAATCAGCCCCAGCATTTT.

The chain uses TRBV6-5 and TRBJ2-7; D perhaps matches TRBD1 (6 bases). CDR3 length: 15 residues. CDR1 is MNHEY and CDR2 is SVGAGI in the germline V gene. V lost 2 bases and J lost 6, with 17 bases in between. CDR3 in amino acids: CASSYGRTAISEQYF. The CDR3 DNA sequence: TGTGCCAGCAGTTACGGTAGGACAGCCATCAGCGAGCAGTACTTC.

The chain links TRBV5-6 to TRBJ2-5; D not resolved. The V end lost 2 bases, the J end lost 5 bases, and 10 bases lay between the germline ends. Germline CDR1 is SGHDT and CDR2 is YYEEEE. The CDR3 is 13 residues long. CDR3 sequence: CASSLPPRETQYF. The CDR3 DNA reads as TGTGCCAGCAGCTTACCCCCGAGGGAGACCCAGTACTTC.

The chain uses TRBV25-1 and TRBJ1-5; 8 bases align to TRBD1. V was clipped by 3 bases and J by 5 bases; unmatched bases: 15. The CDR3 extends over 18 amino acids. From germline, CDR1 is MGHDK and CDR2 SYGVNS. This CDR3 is CASSDRPDGQGAYQPQHF. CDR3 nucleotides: TGTGCCAGCAGTGACCGCCCAGATGGACAGGGTGCTTATCAGCCCCAGCATTTT.

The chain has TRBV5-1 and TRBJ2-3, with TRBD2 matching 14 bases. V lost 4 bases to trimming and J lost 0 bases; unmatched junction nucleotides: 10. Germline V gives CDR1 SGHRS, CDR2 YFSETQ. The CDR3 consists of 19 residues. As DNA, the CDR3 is TGCGCCAGCAGCACCGGACTAGCGGGGGGCTTTCTGAGCACAGATACGCAGTATTTT. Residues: CASSTGLAGGFLSTDTQYF. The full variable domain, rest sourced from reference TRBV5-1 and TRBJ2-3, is KAGVTQTPRYLIKTRGQQVTLSCSPISGHRSVSWYQQTPGQGLQFLFEYFSETQRNKGNFPGRFSGRQFSNSRSEMNVSTLELGDSALYLCASSTGLAGGFLSTDTQYFGPGTRLTVL.

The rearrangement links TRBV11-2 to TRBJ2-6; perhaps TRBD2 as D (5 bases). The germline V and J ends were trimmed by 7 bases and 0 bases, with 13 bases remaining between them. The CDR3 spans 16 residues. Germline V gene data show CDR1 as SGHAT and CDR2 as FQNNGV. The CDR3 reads CASTPVRGSGANVLTF. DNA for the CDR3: TGTGCCAGCACCCCGGTCCGGGGCTCTGGGGCCAACGTCCTGACTTTC.

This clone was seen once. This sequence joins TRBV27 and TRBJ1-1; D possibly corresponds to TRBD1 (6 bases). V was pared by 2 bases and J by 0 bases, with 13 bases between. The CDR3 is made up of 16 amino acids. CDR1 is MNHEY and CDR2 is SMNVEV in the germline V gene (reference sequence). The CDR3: CASSLLGQTLNTEAFF. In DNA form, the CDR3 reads TGTGCCAGCAGTTTACTAGGACAGACTTTGAACACTGAAGCTTTCTTT.

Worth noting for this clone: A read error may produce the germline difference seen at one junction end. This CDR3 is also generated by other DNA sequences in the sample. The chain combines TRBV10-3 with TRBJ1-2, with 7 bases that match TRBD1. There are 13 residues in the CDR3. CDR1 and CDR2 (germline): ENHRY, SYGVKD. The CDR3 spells CAISAQGWKGYTF. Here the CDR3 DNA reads TGTGCCATCAGTGCACAGGGGTGGAAAGGCTATACCTTC.

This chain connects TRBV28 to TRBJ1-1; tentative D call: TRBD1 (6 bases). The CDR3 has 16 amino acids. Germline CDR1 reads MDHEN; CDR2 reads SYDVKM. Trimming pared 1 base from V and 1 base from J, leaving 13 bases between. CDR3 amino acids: CASSLFGRGSNTEAFF. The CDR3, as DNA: TGTGCCAGCAGTTTATTTGGGAGGGGGTCGAACACTGAAGCTTTCTTT. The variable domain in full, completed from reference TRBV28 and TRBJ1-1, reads DVKVTQSSRYLVKRTGEKVFLECVQDMDHENMFWYRQDPGLGLRLIYFSYDVKMKEKGDIPEGYSVSREKKERFSLILESASTNQTSMYLCASSLFGRGSNTEAFFGQGTRLTVV.

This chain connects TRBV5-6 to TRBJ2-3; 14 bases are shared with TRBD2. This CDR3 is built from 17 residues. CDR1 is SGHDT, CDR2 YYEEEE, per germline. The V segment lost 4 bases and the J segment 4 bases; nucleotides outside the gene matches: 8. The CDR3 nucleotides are TGTGCCAGCAGCCGACCGGGACTAGCGGGGGCAGCAGATACGCAGTATTTT. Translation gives CASSRPGLAGAADTQYF.